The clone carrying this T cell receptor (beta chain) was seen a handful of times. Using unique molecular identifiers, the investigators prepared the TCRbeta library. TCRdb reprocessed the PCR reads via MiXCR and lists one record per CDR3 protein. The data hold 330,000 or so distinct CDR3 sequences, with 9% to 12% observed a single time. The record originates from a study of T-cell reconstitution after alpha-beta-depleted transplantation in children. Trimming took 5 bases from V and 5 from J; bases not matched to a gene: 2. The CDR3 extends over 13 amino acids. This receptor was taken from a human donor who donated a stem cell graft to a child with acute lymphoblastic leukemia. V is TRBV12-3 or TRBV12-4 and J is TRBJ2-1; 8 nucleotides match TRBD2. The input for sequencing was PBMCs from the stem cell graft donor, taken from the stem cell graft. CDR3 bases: TGTGCCAGCAGTCCGGGACTAGACAATGAGCAGTTCTTC. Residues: CASSPGLDNEQFF.